Below, 10 T cell receptor beta chains from the same sample are listed, as sequenced in a study of blood T cells in healthy people across ages (dated by TCRdb to 2014 to 2015). Libraries came from 5' RACE. Sequencing used an Illumina HiSeq 2500. The second PCR ran for about 6 to 11 cycles and used a J-beta primer mix along with a sample-barcoded 5' primer. Using fastp trimming at Q25 and MiXCR clonotype assembly, TCRdb reanalyzed the public sequencing data and kept in-frame beta chains. Here each entry gathers all rows of one CDR3 protein and keeps the most common genes and DNA. The sample table shows roughly 800,000 distinct CDR3 sequences, and around a quarter are seen once. The top ten constitute around 2.9% of the sample. These data were also filed under a second study, of T cells of mothers and their children.

Sequenced input: blood. These receptors were obtained from a boy between 10 and 17 years old in good health.

The chain carries TRBV5-1 and TRBJ2-3, with TRBD1 identical over 9 bases. V dropped 2 bases and J dropped 2; count of bases not matched to a gene: 6. Per germline, CDR1 SGHRS and CDR2 YFSETQ. This CDR3 contains 16 residues. The CDR3 DNA is TGCGCCAGCAGCTTAGGGACAGGGAAGTCCACAGATACGCAGTATTTT. Protein product: CASSLGTGKSTDTQYF.

This clonotype was seen more than once but under ten times. This rearrangement joins TRBV4-1 to TRBJ2-7; D unclear. From germline, CDR1 is MGHRA and CDR2 YSYEKL. Trimming took 3 bases from V and 2 from J, leaving 11 bases between them. The CDR3 contains 14 residues. The DNA for the CDR3 is TGCGCCAGCAGCCAGGCCGCGACGACCTACGAGCAGTACTTC. It codes for CASSQAATTYEQYF.

This clonotype came up a few times. The chain carries TRBV20-1 and TRBJ2-5, with D perhaps given as TRBD1 or TRBD2 (6 bases each). Germline CDR1 DFQATT, CDR2 SNEGSKA (reference sequence). There are 15 residues in the CDR3. Trimming stripped 6 bases from V and 4 bases from J, with 21 bases between. In nucleotides, the CDR3 is TGCAGTGCCCCCGGGGGCCCTGGTCGTAGAGAGACCCAGTACTTC. Encoded protein: CSAPGGPGRRETQYF.

This clonotype was picked up a small number of times. The chain recombines TRBV10-3 with TRBJ2-3, with D perhaps assigned TRBD1 or TRBD2 (6 bases each). The germline V gene encodes CDR1 ENHRY and CDR2 SYGVKD. V lost 9 bases and J lost 0, with 13 bases in between. The length of the CDR3 is 14 residues. The CDR3 sequence is CAITGGRSTDTQYF. Here the CDR3 DNA reads TGTGCCATTACCGGGGGCCGGAGCACAGATACGCAGTATTTT.

This clonotype was seen a handful of times. The chain couples TRBV12-3 or TRBV12-4 to TRBJ2-7, with TRBD1 matching 8 bases. The ends lost 4 bases at V and 6 bases at J; junction bases unmatched: 2. The CDR3 contains 12 residues. The CDR3 region has the DNA TGTGCCAGCAGTTACGACAGGGGCGAGCAGTACTTC. It translates to CASSYDRGEQYF.

Ten or more counts support this clonotype. This sequence joins TRBV6-6 and TRBJ2-5, with D perhaps TRBD2 (7 bases). In germline, CDR1 is MNHNY, CDR2 SVGAGI (reference sequence). Between the trimmed V and J ends, which lost 7 bases and 5 bases, there was a span of 20 bases. CDR3 length: 15 amino acids. The DNA of the CDR3 is TGTGCCAGCACACAACCGGGGGGCTCGAAGGAGACCCAGTACTTC. This encodes CASTQPGGSKETQYF.

This clonotype was detected once. The chain combines TRBV7-2 with TRBJ1-3, with a possible D match to TRBD1 (5 bases). The CDR3 is 13 residues long. V was cut by 4 bases and J by 8 bases, with 12 bases left in between. Germline values: CDR1 SGHTA, CDR2 FQGNSA. The CDR3 region is CASSYGTGDTIYF. The CDR3 nucleotides read TGTGCCAGCAGCTACGGGACGGGGGACACCATATATTTT.

V is TRBV12-3 or TRBV12-4 and J is TRBJ2-3, with 7 bases aligning to TRBD1. The V segment lost 5 bases and the J segment 6 bases; nucleotides outside the gene matches: 5. The CDR3 runs to 13 residues. The CDR3 sequence is CASSLGTDDTQYF. CDR3 DNA sequence: TGTGCCAGCAGTCTTGGGACAGATGATACGCAGTATTTT.

The chain combines TRBV6-5 with TRBJ2-1, with TRBD2 matching 9 bases. V trimming: 2 bases; J trimming: 5 bases; junction bases outside the gene matches: 1. Germline lookup yields CDR1 MNHEY and CDR2 SVGAGI. This CDR3 spans 14 amino acids. The CDR3 nucleotides read TGTGCCAGCAGTTACATAGCGGGGGACAATGAGCAGTTCTTC. Translated, it gives CASSYIAGDNEQFF.

In regard to this clonotype: Likely a read error: the CDR3 ends without its conserved phenylalanine or tryptophan. J is TRBJ1-1 and V is TRBV15; 7 bases are a match to TRBD1. The CDR3 sequence is 16 residues long. Germline V gene sequence: CDR1 LNHNV, CDR2 YYDKDF (reference sequence). The V segment lost 8 bases and the J segment 0 bases; nucleotides outside the gene matches: 12. The CDR3: CATGKAGTVMNTEAFL. The CDR3 bases are TGTGCCACCGGAAAGGCCGGGACAGTAATGAACACTGAAGCTTTCCTT.